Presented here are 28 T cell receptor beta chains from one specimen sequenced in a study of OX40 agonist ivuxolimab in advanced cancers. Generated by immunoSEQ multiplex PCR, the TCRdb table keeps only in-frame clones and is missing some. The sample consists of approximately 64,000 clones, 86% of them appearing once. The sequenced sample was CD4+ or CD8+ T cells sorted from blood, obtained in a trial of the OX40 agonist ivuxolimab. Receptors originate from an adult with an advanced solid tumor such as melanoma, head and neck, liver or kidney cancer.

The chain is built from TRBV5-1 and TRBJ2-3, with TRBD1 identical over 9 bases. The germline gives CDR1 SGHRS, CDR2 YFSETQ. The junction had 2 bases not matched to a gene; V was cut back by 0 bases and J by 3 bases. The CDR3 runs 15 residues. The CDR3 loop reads CASSLATGGTDTQYF. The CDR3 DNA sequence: TGCGCCAGCAGCTTGGCGACAGGGGGGACAGATACGCAGTATTTT.

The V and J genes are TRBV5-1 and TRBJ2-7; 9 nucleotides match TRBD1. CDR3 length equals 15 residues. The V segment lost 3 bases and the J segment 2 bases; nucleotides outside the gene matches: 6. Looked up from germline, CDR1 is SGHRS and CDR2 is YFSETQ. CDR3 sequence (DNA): TGCGCCAGCAGCTCGTGGGACAGGGCAGCCTACGAGCAGTACTTC. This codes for CASSSWDRAAYEQYF.

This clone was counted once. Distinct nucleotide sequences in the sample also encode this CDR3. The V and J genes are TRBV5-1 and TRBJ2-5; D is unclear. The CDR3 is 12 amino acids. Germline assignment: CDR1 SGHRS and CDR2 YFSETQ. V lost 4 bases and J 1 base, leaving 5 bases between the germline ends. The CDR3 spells CASSRPQETQYF. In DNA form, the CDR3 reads TGCGCCAGCAGCCGCCCCCAAGAGACCCAGTACTTC.

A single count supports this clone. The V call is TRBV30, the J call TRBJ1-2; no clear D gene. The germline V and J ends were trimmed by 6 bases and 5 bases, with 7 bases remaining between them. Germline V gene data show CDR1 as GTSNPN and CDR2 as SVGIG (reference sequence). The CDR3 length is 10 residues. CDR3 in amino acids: CACRQYGYTF. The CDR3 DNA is TGTGCCTGCAGACAATATGGCTACACCTTC. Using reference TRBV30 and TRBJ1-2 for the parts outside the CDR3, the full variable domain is SQTIHQWPATLVQPVGSPLSLECTVEGTSNPNLYWYRQAAGRGLQLLFYSVGIGQISSEVPQNLSASRPQDRQFILSSKKLLLSDSGFYLCACRQYGYTFGSGTRLTVV.

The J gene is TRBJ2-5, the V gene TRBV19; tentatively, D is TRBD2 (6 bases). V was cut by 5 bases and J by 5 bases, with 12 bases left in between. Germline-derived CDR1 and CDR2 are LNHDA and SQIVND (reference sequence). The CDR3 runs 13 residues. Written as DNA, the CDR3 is TGTGCCAGTAGTCTAAGACTAGTTGAGACCCAGTACTTC. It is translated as CASSLRLVETQYF.

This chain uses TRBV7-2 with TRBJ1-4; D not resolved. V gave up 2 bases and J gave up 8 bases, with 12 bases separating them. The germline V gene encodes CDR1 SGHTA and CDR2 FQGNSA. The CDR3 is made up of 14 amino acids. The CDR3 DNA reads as TGTGCCAGCAGCTTACTTGGGCCCCGGGAAAAACTGTTTTTT. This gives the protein CASSLLGPREKLFF.

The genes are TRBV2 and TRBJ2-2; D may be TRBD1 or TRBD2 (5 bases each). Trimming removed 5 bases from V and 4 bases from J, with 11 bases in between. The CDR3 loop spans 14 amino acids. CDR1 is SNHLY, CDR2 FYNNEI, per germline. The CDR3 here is CASSPQGVTGELFF. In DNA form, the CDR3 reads TGTGCCAGCAGTCCCCAGGGAGTCACCGGGGAGCTGTTTTTT.

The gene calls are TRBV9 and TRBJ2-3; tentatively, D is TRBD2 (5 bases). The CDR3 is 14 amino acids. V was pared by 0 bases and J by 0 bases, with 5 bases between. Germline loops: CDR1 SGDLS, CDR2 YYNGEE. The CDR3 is CASSVGTSTDTQYF. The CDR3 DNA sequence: TGTGCCAGCAGCGTAGGGACTAGCACAGATACGCAGTATTTT.

The CDR3 sequence: CASSSYRTGVGELFF. In DNA, the CDR3 is TGTGCCAGCAGTTCGTACAGGACAGGGGTCGGGGAGCTGTTTTTT. V and J are TRBV2 and TRBJ2-2; 9 bases line up with TRBD1. V dropped 5 bases and J dropped 7; count of bases not matched to a gene: 8. Germline V gene sequence: CDR1 SNHLY, CDR2 FYNNEI. The CDR3 consists of 15 residues.

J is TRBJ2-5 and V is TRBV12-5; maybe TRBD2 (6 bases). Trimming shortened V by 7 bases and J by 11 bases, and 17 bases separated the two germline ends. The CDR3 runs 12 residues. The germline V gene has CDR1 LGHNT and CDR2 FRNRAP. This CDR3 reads CASALSDREQYF. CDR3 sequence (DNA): TGTGCTAGTGCCTTGTCCGACCGGGAGCAGTACTTC. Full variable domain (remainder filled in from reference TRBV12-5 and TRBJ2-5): DARVTQTPRHKVTEMGQEVTMRCQPILGHNTVFWYRQTMMQGLELLAYFRNRAPLDDSGMPKDRFSAEMPDATLATLKIQPSEPRDSAVYFCASALSDREQYFGPGTRLLVL.

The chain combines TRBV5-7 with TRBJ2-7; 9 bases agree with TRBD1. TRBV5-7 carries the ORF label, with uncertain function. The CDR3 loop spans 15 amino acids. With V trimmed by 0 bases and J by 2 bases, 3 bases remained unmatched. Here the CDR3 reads CASSLGQGVPYEQYF. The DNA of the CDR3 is TGTGCCAGCAGCTTGGGACAGGGGGTCCCCTACGAGCAGTACTTC.

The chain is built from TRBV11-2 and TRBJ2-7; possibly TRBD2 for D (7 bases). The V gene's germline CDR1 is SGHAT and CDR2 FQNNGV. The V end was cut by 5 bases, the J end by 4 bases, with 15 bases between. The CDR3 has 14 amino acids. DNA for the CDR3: TGTGCCAGCAGCCTCAGGAGGGGGGGTTACGAGCAGTACTTC. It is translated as CASSLRRGGYEQYF. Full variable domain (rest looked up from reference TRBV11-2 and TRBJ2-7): EAGVAQSPRYKIIEKRQSVAFWCNPISGHATLYWYQQILGQGPKLLIQFQNNGVVDDSQLPKDRFSAERLKGVDSTLKIQPAKLEDSAVYLCASSLRRGGYEQYFGPGTRLTVT.

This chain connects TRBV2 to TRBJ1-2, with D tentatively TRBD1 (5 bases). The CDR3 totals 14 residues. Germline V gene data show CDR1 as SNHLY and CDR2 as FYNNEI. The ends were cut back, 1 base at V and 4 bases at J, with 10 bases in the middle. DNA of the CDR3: TGTGCCAGCAGTGAAGGGACAAACTTCTATGGCTACACCTTC. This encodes CASSEGTNFYGYTF.

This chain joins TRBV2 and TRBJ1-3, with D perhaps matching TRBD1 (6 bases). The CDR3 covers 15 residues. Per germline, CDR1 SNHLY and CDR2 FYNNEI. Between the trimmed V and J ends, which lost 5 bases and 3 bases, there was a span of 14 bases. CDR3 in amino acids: CASSPQGSGGNTIYF. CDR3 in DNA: TGTGCCAGCAGTCCCCAGGGGAGCGGTGGAAACACCATATATTTT. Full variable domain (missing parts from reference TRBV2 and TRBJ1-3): EPEVTQTPSHQVTQMGQEVILRCVPISNHLYFYWYRQILGQKVEFLVSFYNNEISEKSEIFDDQFSVERPDGSNFTLKIRSTKLEDSAMYFCASSPQGSGGNTIYFGEGSWLTVV.

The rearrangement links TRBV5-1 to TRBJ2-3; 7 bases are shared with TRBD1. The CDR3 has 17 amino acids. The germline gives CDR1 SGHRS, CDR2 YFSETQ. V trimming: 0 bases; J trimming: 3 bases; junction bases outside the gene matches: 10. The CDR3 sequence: CASSLVTTGLGTDTQYF. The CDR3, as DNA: TGCGCCAGCAGCTTGGTAACGACAGGGCTTGGGACAGATACGCAGTATTTT.

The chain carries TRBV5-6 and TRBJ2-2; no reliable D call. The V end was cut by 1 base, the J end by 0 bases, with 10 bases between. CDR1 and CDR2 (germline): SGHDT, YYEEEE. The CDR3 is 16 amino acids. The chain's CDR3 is CASSLFWASNTGELFF. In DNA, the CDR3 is TGTGCCAGCAGCTTGTTTTGGGCCTCGAACACCGGGGAGCTGTTTTTT.

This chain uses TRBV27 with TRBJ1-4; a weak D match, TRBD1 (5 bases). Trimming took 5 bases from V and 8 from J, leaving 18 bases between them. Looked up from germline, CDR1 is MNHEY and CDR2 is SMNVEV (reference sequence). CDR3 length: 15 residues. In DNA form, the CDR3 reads TGTGCCAGCAGTCCCATGGGGTGGGGGAAAGAAAAACTGTTTTTT. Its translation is CASSPMGWGKEKLFF.

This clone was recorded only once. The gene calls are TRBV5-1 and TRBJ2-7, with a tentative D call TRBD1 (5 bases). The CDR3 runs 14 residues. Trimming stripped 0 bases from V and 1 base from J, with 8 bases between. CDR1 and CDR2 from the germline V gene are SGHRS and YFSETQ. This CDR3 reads CASSLAGLSYEQYF. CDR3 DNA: TGCGCCAGCAGCTTGGCAGGGTTGTCCTACGAGCAGTACTTC.

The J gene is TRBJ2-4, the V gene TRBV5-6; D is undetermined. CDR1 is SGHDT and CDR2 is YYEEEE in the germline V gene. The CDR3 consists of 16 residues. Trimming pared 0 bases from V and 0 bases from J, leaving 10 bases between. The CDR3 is CASSLGGELAKNIQYF. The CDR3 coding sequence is TGTGCCAGCAGCTTGGGAGGAGAACTAGCCAAAAACATTCAGTACTTC.

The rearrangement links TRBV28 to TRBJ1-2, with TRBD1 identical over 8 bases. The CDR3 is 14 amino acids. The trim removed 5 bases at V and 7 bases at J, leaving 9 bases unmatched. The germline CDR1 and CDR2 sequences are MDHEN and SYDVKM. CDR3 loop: CASSPQGDRGGYTF. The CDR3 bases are TGTGCCAGCAGTCCCCAAGGAGACAGGGGTGGCTACACCTTC.

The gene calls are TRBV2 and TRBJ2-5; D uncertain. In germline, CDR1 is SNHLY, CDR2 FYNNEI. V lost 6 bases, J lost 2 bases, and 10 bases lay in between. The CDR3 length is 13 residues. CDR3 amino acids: CASRRYQQETQYF. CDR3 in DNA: TGTGCCAGCAGAAGGTACCAGCAAGAGACCCAGTACTTC.

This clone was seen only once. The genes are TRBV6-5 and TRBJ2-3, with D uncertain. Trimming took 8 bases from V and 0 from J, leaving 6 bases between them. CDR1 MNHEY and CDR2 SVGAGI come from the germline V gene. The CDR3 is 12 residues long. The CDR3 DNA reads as TGTGCCAGCTGGGGAAGCACAGATACGCAGTATTTT. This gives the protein CASWGSTDTQYF.

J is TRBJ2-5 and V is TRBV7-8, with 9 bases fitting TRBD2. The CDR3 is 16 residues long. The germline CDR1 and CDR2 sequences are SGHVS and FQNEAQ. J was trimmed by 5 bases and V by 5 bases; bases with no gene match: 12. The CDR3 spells CASSPGTSRDSETQYF. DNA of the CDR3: TGTGCCAGCAGCCCTGGGACTAGCAGAGATTCTGAGACCCAGTACTTC.

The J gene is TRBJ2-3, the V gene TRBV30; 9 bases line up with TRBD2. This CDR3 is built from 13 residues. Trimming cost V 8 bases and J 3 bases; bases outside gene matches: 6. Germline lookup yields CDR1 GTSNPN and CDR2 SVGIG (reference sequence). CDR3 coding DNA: TGTGCCGCGGTGCGGGGGGGGACAGATACGCAGTATTTT. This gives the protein CAAVRGGTDTQYF. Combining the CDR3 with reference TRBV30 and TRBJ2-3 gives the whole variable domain SQTIHQWPATLVQPVGSPLSLECTVEGTSNPNLYWYRQAAGRGLQLLFYSVGIGQISSEVPQNLSASRPQDRQFILSSKKLLLSDSGFYLCAAVRGGTDTQYFGPGTRLTVL.

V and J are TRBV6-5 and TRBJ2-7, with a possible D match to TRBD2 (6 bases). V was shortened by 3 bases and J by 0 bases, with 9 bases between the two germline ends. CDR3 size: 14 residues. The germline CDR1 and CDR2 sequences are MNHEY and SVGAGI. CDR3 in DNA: TGTGCCAGCAGTTATGGACTAAACTCCTACGAGCAGTACTTC. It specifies CASSYGLNSYEQYF.

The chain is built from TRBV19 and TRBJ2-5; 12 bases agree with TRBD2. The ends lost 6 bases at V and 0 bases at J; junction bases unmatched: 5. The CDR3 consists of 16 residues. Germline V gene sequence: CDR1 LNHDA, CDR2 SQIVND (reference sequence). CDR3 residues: CASSQGLAGHQETQYF. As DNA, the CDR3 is TGTGCCAGTAGCCAAGGACTAGCGGGACACCAAGAGACCCAGTACTTC.

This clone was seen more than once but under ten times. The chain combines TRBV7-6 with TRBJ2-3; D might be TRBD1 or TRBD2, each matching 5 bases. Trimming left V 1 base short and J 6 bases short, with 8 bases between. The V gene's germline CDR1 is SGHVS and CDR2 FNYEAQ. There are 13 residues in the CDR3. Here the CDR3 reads CASSLVGDDTQYF. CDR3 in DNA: TGTGCCAGCAGCTTAGTGGGGGACGATACGCAGTATTTT. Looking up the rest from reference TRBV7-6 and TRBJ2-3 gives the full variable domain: GAGVSQSPRYKVTKRGQDVALRCDPISGHVSLYWYRQALGQGPEFLTYFNYEAQQDKSGLPNDRFSAERPEGSISTLTIQRTEQRDSAMYRCASSLVGDDTQYFGPGTRLTVL.

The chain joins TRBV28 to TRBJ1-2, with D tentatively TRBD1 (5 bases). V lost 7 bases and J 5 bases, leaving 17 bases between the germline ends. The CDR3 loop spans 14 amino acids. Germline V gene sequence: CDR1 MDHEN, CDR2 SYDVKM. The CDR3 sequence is CASTLPGGGYGYTF. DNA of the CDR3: TGTGCCAGCACCCTTCCGGGGGGGGGTTATGGCTACACCTTC.